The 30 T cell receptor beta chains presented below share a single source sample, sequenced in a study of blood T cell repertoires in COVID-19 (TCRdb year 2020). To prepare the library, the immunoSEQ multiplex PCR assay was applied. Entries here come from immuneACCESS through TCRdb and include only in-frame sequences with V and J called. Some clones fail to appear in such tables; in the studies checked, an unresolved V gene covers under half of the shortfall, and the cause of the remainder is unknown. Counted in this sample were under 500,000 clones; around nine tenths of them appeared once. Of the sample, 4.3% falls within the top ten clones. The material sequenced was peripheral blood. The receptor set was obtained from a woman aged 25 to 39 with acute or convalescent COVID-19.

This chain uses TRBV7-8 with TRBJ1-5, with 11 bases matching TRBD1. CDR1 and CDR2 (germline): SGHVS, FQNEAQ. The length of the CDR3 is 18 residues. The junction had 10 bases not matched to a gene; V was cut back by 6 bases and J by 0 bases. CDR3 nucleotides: TGTGCCAGCAGAGCCGGGACAGGGGGTTTTTATAGCAATCAGCCCCAGCATTTT. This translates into CASRAGTGGFYSNQPQHF.

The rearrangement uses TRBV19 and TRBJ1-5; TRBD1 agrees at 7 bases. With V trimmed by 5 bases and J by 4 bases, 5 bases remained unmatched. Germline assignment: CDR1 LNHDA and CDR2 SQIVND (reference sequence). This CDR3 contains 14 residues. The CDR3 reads CASSSRQGNQPQHF. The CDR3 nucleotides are TGTGCCAGTAGTTCCAGACAGGGAAATCAGCCCCAGCATTTT.

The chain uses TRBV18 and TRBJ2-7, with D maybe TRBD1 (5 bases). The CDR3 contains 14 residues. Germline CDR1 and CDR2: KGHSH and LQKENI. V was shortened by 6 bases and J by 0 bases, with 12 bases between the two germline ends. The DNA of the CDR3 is TGTGCCAGCTCCTGGGGCGGATACTCCTACGAGCAGTACTTC. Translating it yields CASSWGGYSYEQYF.

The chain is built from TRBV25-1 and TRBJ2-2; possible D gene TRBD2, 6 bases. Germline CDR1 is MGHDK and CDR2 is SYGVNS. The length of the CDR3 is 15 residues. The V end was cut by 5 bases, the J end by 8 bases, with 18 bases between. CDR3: CASSPLLGEEGELFF. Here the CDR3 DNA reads TGTGCCAGCAGTCCTCTACTGGGGGAGGAAGGGGAGCTGTTTTTT.

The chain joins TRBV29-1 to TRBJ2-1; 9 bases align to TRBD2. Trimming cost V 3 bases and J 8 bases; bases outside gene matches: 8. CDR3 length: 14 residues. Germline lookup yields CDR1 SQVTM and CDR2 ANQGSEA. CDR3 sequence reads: CSVDLFSGGDEQFF. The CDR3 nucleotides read TGCAGCGTTGATTTGTTTAGCGGGGGCGATGAGCAGTTCTTC.

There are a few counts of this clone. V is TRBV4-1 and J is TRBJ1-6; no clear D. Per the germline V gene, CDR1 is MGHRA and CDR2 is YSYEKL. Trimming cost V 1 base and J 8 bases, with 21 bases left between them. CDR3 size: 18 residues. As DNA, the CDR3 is TGCGCCAGCAGCCAAGGCCCAAGACTCCCTCTTGTTGATTCACCCCTCCACTTT. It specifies CASSQGPRLPLVDSPLHF.

The CDR3 DNA reads as TGTGCCAGCAGCCGACAGGGCCCTAGGACCGGGGAGCTGTTTTTT. Amino acid sequence: CASSRQGPRTGELFF. The V and J genes are TRBV6-5 and TRBJ2-2; 7 bases match TRBD1. The CDR3 totals 15 residues. Germline lookup yields CDR1 MNHEY and CDR2 SVGAGI. With 6 bases clipped from V and 5 bases from J, the junction kept 9 bases outside the gene matches.

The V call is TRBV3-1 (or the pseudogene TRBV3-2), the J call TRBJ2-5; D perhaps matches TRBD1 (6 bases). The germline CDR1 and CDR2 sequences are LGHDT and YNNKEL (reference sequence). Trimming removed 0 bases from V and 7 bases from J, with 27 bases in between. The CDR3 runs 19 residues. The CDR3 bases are TGTGCCAGCAGCCAAGACCTGGGCTCGGGACACCTCAAGGAAGGGACCCAGTACTTC. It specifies CASSQDLGSGHLKEGTQYF.

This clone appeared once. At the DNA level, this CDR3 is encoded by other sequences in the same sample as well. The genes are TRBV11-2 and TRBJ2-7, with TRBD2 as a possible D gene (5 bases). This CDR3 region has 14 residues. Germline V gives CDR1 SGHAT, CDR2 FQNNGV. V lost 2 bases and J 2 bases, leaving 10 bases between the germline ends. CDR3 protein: CASSLTGRPYEQYF. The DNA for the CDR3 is TGTGCCAGCAGCTTAACGGGGAGACCCTACGAGCAGTACTTC.

The CDR3 DNA reads as TGTGCCAGCAGCTTGCTCAGCGGGAGCTCCTACAATGAGCAGTTCTTC. It translates to CASSLLSGSSYNEQFF. The V call is TRBV7-6, the J call TRBJ2-1; 8 bases agree with TRBD2. The germline CDR1 and CDR2 sequences are SGHVS and FNYEAQ. The CDR3 loop spans 16 amino acids. V gave up 3 bases and J gave up 0 bases; unmatched junction bases: 4. The variable domain in full, completed from reference TRBV7-6 and TRBJ2-1, reads GAGVSQSPRYKVTKRGQDVALRCDPISGHVSLYWYRQALGQGPEFLTYFNYEAQQDKSGLPNDRFSAERPEGSISTLTIQRTEQRDSAMYRCASSLLSGSSYNEQFFGPGTRLTVL.

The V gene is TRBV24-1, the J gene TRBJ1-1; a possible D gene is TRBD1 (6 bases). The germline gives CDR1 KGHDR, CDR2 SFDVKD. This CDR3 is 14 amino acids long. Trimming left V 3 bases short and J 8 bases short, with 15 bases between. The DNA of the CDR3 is TGTGCCACCAGTGATCCGAGAAAGACAGGAGAAGCTTTCTTT. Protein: CATSDPRKTGEAFF.

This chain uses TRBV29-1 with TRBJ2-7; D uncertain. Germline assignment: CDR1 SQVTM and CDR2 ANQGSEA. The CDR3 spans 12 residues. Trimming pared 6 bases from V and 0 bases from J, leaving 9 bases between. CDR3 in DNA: TGCAGCGTAGAAAAGAGCTCCTACGAGCAGTACTTC. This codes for CSVEKSSYEQYF.

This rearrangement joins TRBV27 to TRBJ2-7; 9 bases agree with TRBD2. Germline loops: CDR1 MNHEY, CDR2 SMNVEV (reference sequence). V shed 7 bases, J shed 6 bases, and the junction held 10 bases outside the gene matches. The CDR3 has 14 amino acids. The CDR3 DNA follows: TGTGCCAGCACGAGCGGGGGGCCCGCCCGCGAGCAGTACTTC. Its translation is CASTSGGPAREQYF.

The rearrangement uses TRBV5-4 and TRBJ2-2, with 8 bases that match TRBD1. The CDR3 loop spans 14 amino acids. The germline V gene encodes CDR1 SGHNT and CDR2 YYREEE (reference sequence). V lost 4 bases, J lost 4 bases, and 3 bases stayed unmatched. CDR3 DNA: TGTGCCAGCAGCCAACAGGGGGGCACCGGGGAGCTGTTTTTT. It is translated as CASSQQGGTGELFF.

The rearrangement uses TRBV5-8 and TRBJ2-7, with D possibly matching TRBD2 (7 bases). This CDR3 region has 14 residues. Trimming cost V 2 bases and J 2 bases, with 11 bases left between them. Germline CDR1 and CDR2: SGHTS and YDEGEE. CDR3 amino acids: CASSFGGPTYEQYF. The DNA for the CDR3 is TGTGCCAGCAGCTTCGGGGGGCCCACCTACGAGCAGTACTTC.

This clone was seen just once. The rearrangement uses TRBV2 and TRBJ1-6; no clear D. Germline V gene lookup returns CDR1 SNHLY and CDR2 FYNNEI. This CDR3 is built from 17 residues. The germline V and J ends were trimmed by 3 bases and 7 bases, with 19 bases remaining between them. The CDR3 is CASSDEMRGSGNSPLHF. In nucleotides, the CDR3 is TGTGCCAGCAGTGACGAGATGAGAGGGTCAGGCAATTCACCCCTCCACTTT.

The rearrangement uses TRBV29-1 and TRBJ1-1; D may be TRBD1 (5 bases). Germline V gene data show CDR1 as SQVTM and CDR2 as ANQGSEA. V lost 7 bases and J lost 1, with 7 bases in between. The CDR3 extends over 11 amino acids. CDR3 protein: CSGTGNTEAFF. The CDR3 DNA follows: TGCAGCGGCACAGGGAACACTGAAGCTTTCTTT.

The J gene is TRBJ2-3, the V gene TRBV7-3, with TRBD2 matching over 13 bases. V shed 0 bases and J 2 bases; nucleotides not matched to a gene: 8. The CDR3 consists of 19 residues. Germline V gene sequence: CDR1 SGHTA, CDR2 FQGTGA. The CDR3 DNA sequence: TGTGCCAGCAGCTTAACAAGACTAGCGGGGGGAGACCCCACAGATACGCAGTATTTT. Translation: CASSLTRLAGGDPTDTQYF.

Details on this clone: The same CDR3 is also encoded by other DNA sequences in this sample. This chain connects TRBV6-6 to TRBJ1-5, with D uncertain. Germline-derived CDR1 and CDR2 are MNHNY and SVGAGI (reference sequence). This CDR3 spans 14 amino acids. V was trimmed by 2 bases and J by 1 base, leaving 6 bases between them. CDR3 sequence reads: CASSYLGSNQPQHF. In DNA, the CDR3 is TGTGCCAGCAGTTACCTGGGCAGCAATCAGCCCCAGCATTTT.

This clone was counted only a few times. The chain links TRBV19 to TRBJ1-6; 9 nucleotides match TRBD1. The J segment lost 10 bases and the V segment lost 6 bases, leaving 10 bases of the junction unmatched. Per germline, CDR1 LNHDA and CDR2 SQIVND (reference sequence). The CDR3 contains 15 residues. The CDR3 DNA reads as TGTGCCAGTAGAAGGGACAGGGTTCGTGTATCACCCCTCCACTTT. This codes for CASRRDRVRVSPLHF.

The CDR3 reads CASSFATGGSEQYF. The CDR3 nucleotides are TGTGCCAGCAGTTTCGCTACAGGGGGTAGCGAGCAGTACTTC. The V gene is TRBV6-5, the J gene TRBJ2-7, with 8 bases matching TRBD1. This CDR3 is 14 amino acids long. Germline V gene lookup returns CDR1 MNHEY and CDR2 SVGAGI. The V segment lost 4 bases and the J segment 6 bases; nucleotides outside the gene matches: 8.

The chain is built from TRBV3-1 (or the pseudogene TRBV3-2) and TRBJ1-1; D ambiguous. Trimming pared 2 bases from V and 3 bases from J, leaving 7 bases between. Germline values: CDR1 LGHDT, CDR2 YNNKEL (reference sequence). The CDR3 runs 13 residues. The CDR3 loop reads CASSQILDTEAFF. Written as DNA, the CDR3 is TGTGCCAGCAGCCAAATATTAGACACTGAAGCTTTCTTT.

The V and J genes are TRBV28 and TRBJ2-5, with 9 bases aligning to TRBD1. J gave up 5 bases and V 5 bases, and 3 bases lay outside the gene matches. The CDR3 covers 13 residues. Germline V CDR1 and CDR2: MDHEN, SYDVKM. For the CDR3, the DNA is TGTGCCAGCAGTAGAGGACAGGGGGAGACCCAGTACTTC. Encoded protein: CASSRGQGETQYF.

The CDR3 DNA is TGTGCCAGCAGTTTATTTCAGGGGCCAGAGACCCAGTACTTC. It yields the protein CASSLFQGPETQYF. This chain joins TRBV28 and TRBJ2-5; TRBD1 might be the D (6 bases). The V end lost 1 base, the J end lost 4 bases, and 10 bases lay between the germline ends. Germline V CDR1 and CDR2: MDHEN, SYDVKM. The CDR3 is 14 residues long.

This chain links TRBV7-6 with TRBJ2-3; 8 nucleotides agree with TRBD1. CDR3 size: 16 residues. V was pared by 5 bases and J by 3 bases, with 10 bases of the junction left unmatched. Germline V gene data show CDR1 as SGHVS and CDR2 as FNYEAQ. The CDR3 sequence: CASSLRQGQGTDTQYF. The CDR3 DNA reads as TGTGCCAGCAGCCTTCGACAGGGGCAGGGGACAGATACGCAGTATTTT. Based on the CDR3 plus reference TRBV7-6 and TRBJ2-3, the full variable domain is GAGVSQSPRYKVTKRGQDVALRCDPISGHVSLYWYRQALGQGPEFLTYFNYEAQQDKSGLPNDRFSAERPEGSISTLTIQRTEQRDSAMYRCASSLRQGQGTDTQYFGPGTRLTVL.

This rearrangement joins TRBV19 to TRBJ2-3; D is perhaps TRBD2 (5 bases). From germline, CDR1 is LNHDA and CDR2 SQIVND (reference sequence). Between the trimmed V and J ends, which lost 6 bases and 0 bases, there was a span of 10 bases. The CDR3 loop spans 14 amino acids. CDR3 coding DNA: TGTGCCAGTAGCAAGACTACTAGCACAGATACGCAGTATTTT. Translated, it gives CASSKTTSTDTQYF.

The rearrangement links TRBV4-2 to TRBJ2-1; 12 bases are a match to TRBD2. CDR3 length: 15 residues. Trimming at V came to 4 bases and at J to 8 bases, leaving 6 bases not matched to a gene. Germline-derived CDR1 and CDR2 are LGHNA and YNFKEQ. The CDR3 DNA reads TGTGCCAGCAGCCTCCTAGCGGGGGGGCCGGATGAGCAGTTCTTC. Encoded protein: CASSLLAGGPDEQFF.

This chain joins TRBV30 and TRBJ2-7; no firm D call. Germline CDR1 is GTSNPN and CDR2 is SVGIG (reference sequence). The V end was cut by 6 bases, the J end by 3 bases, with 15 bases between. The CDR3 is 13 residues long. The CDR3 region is CACQVGENYEQYF. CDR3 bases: TGTGCCTGTCAGGTGGGCGAAAACTACGAGCAGTACTTC.

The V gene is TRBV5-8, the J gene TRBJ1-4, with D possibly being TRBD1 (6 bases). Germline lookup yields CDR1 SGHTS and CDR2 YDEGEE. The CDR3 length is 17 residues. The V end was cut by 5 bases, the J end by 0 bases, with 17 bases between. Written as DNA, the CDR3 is TGTGCCAGCAGTTACGGACAGCAAGTTTCAACTAATGAAAAACTGTTTTTT. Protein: CASSYGQQVSTNEKLFF.

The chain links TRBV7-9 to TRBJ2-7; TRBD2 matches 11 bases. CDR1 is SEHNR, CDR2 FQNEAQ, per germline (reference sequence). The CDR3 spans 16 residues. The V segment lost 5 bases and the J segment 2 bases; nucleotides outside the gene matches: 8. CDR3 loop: CASSPSGLAVTYEQYF. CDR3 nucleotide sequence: TGTGCCAGCAGCCCCTCGGGACTAGCGGTAACCTACGAGCAGTACTTC.